These 4 T cell receptor beta chains were all obtained from the same sample, sequenced in a study of blood T cell repertoires in COVID-19. This table comes from immunoSEQ multiplex PCR, and its TCRdb copy is limited to in-frame clones, with some not included. Among roughly 190,000 clones listed, over 75% were seen once. The sequenced sample consisted of peripheral blood. The receptors shown here come from a woman aged 45-60 years with acute or convalescent COVID-19.

This clone has only a few counts. The chain is built from TRBV28 and TRBJ2-7, with 12 positions matching TRBD1. The V segment lost 8 bases and the J segment 5 bases; nucleotides outside the gene matches: 7. The CDR3 length is 14 residues. CDR1 and CDR2 (germline): MDHEN, SYDVKM. CDR3 protein: CASAGTGGHNEQYF. The DNA of the CDR3 is TGTGCCAGCGCCGGGACAGGGGGCCACAACGAGCAGTACTTC.

The rearrangement links TRBV2 to TRBJ2-7, with a possible D match to TRBD2 (6 bases). The CDR3 sequence is 15 residues long. V lost 8 bases to trimming and J lost 7 bases, with 24 bases between them. The germline CDR1 and CDR2 sequences are SNHLY and FYNNEI. The CDR3 here is CASLKNPGLVSEQYF. DNA of the CDR3: TGTGCCAGCCTAAAAAACCCGGGACTGGTATCGGAGCAGTACTTC.

The V and J genes are TRBV7-8 and TRBJ1-3; D perhaps matches TRBD1 (5 bases). V was trimmed by 1 base and J by 2 bases, leaving 12 bases between them. This CDR3 is built from 16 residues. In germline, CDR1 is SGHVS, CDR2 FQNEAQ. As DNA, the CDR3 is TGTGCCAGCAGCTTAGTGGTCGGGGGACCTGGAAACACCATATATTTT. Translated, it gives CASSLVVGGPGNTIYF.

This clone was detected many times. V gene TRBV6-5 combines with J gene TRBJ1-3; 7 bases match TRBD1. Germline CDR1 reads MNHEY; CDR2 reads SVGAGI. The CDR3 covers 13 residues. V lost 7 bases to trimming and J lost 2 bases; unmatched junction nucleotides: 2. The DNA of the CDR3 is TGTGCCAGCACTGGGACAGCTGGAAACACCATATATTTT. It codes for CASTGTAGNTIYF.